Listed below are T cell receptor beta chains from one sample, sequenced in a study of control samples from healthy donors and cancer patients. The method was immunoSEQ multiplex PCR; TCRdb's version includes in-frame clones alone and lacks a portion of them. The table includes under 100,000 clones, 70% to 90% detected once. Sample: PBMCs. These receptors originate from a woman between 50 and 59 years old with colorectal cancer. The CDR3 runs from the conserved cysteine through the conserved F or W. Each record gives: CDR3 protein, CDR3 DNA, J gene, V gene, clone size, D gene. D genes are given only for firm matches. Clone size, where shown, is once, few, many, or a class for clones that have expanded.

CDR3 protein: CASSGLAGAYNEQFF; CDR3 DNA: TGTGCCAGCAGCGGACTAGCGGGGGCCTACAATGAGCAGTTCTTC; J gene: TRBJ2-1; V gene: TRBV6-4; clone size: once; D gene: TRBD2
CDR3 protein: CASSSNRGLGEQFF; CDR3 DNA: TGTGCCAGCAGTTCCAACAGGGGGCTTGGGGAGCAGTTCTTC; J gene: TRBJ2-1; V gene: TRBV6-2/TRBV6-3; clone size: -; D gene: TRBD1
CDR3 protein: CASRKDRQGYSEAFF; CDR3 DNA: TGTGCCAGCAGAAAGGACAGACAGGGGTATTCTGAAGCTTTCTTT; J gene: TRBJ1-1; V gene: TRBV7-2; clone size: -; D gene: TRBD1
CDR3 protein: CASSSGQGTQETQYF; CDR3 DNA: TGTGCCAGCAGCTCAGGGCAGGGGACCCAAGAGACCCAGTACTTC; J gene: TRBJ2-5; V gene: TRBV11-1; clone size: few; D gene: -
CDR3 protein: CASTWTDDTGELFF; CDR3 DNA: TGTGCCAGCACCTGGACAGATGACACCGGGGAGCTGTTTTTT; J gene: TRBJ2-2; V gene: TRBV6-5; clone size: -; D gene: -
CDR3 protein: CASSFVGVETQYF; CDR3 DNA: TGTGCCAGCAGCTTTGTAGGAGTGGAGACCCAGTACTTC; J gene: TRBJ2-5; V gene: TRBV7-9; clone size: -; D gene: -
CDR3 protein: CASSLILRGSYNEQFF; CDR3 DNA: TGTGCCAGCAGCTTGATCTTAAGGGGATCCTACAATGAGCAGTTCTTC; J gene: TRBJ2-1; V gene: TRBV5-5; clone size: -; D gene: -
CDR3 protein: CASSYSGQPQHF; CDR3 DNA: TGTGCCAGCAGTTACTCGGGGCAGCCCCAGCATTTT; J gene: TRBJ1-5; V gene: TRBV6-6; clone size: -; D gene: -
CDR3 protein: CASKAGTGGGQPQHF; CDR3 DNA: TGTGCCAGCAAAGCCGGGACAGGGGGTGGACAGCCCCAGCATTTT; J gene: TRBJ1-5; V gene: TRBV28; clone size: -; D gene: TRBD1
CDR3 protein: CASSEFPGQQPQHF; CDR3 DNA: TGTGCCAGCAGTGAATTTCCGGGGCAACAGCCCCAGCATTTT; J gene: TRBJ1-5; V gene: TRBV6-1; clone size: -; D gene: -
CDR3 protein: CASSLDPWPRIF; CDR3 DNA: TGTGCCAGCAGCTTAGATCCTTGGCCGCGGATCTTC; J gene: TRBJ2-1; V gene: TRBV7-2; clone size: medium-sized; D gene: -
CDR3 protein: CASSLGIGSFQPQHF; CDR3 DNA: TGTGCCAGCAGCTTGGGTATAGGGTCCTTTCAGCCCCAGCATTTT; J gene: TRBJ1-5; V gene: TRBV5-5; clone size: -; D gene: -
CDR3 protein: CASSPGQGIYYGYTF; CDR3 DNA: TGTGCCAGCAGTCCGGGACAGGGGATTTATTATGGCTACACCTTC; J gene: TRBJ1-2; V gene: TRBV6-5; clone size: once; D gene: TRBD1
CDR3 protein: CASSYRASGGPGELFF; CDR3 DNA: TGTGCCAGCAGTTACAGGGCTAGCGGGGGGCCCGGGGAGCTGTTTTTT; J gene: TRBJ2-2; V gene: TRBV6-6; clone size: -; D gene: TRBD2
CDR3 protein: CASSRAPGQGMGELFF; CDR3 DNA: TGCGCCAGCAGCCGGGCCCCGGGACAGGGAATGGGGGAGCTGTTTTTT; J gene: TRBJ2-2; V gene: TRBV4-1; clone size: -; D gene: TRBD1
CDR3 protein: CASSYIRDSGANVLTF; CDR3 DNA: TGTGCCAGCAGTTATATAAGGGACTCTGGGGCCAACGTCCTGACTTTC; J gene: TRBJ2-6; V gene: TRBV6-5; clone size: -; D gene: -
CDR3 protein: CASSGPGQGVSGPQHF; CDR3 DNA: TGTGCCAGCAGTGGACCGGGACAGGGGGTCTCCGGGCCCCAGCATTTT; J gene: TRBJ1-5; V gene: TRBV2; clone size: few; D gene: TRBD1
CDR3 protein: CASSLDRYNEQFF; CDR3 DNA: TGTGCCAGCAGTTTAGACCGATACAATGAGCAGTTCTTC; J gene: TRBJ2-1; V gene: TRBV12-3/TRBV12-4; clone size: -; D gene: -
CDR3 protein: CASSLGPSGDQETQYF; CDR3 DNA: TGCGCCAGCAGCTTGGGGCCTAGCGGGGACCAAGAGACCCAGTACTTC; J gene: TRBJ2-5; V gene: TRBV5-1; clone size: -; D gene: TRBD2
CDR3 protein: CASFIVGWGNTIYF; CDR3 DNA: TGTGCCAGCTTCATTGTTGGGTGGGGAAACACCATATATTTT; J gene: TRBJ1-3; V gene: TRBV6-5; clone size: -; D gene: -
CDR3 protein: CASSLQGANSGANVLTF; CDR3 DNA: TGCGCCAGCAGCTTACAGGGGGCTAACTCTGGGGCCAACGTCCTGACTTTC; J gene: TRBJ2-6; V gene: TRBV5-1; clone size: once; D gene: TRBD1
CDR3 protein: CASSSTGTVKKPPEAFF; CDR3 DNA: TGCGCCAGCAGCTCCACCGGGACAGTAAAAAAACCTCCTGAAGCTTTCTTT; J gene: TRBJ1-1; V gene: TRBV5-1; clone size: few; D gene: TRBD1
CDR3 protein: CASSRDRGYGYTF; CDR3 DNA: TGTGCCAGCAGCCGGGACAGGGGTTATGGCTACACCTTC; J gene: TRBJ1-2; V gene: TRBV7-9; clone size: -; D gene: TRBD1
CDR3 protein: CASSQENRGDGYTF; CDR3 DNA: TGCGCCAGCAGCCAAGAGAACAGGGGGGATGGCTACACCTTC; J gene: TRBJ1-2; V gene: TRBV4-1; clone size: -; D gene: TRBD1
CDR3 protein: CASSPGGRSSTEAFF; CDR3 DNA: TGTGCCAGCAGTCCGGGGGGACGGTCGAGCACTGAAGCTTTCTTT; J gene: TRBJ1-1; V gene: TRBV11-3; clone size: -; D gene: -
CDR3 protein: CAISDGTGMNTEAFF; CDR3 DNA: TGTGCCATCAGTGACGGGACAGGGATGAACACTGAAGCTTTCTTT; J gene: TRBJ1-1; V gene: TRBV10-3; clone size: -; D gene: TRBD1
CDR3 protein: CASRETYTEAFF; CDR3 DNA: TGTGCCAGCAGGGAGACATACACTGAAGCTTTCTTT; J gene: TRBJ1-1; V gene: TRBV2; clone size: -; D gene: -
CDR3 protein: CASSLAGNTDTQYF; CDR3 DNA: TGTGCCAGCAGCTTAGCGGGGAACACAGATACGCAGTATTTT; J gene: TRBJ2-3; V gene: TRBV7-8; clone size: -; D gene: -
CDR3 protein: CASSQATSGQETQYF; CDR3 DNA: TGTGCCAGCAGCCAGGCGACTAGCGGGCAAGAGACCCAGTACTTC; J gene: TRBJ2-5; V gene: TRBV3-1/TRBV3-2; clone size: -; D gene: TRBD2
CDR3 protein: CASSFPRGRGGEQFF; CDR3 DNA: TGTGCCAGCAGTTTCCCCAGGGGGAGGGGAGGTGAGCAGTTCTTC; J gene: TRBJ2-1; V gene: TRBV28; clone size: -; D gene: -
CDR3 protein: CAISDRTATNEKLFF; CDR3 DNA: TGTGCCATCTCCGACAGGACAGCAACTAATGAAAAACTGTTTTTT; J gene: TRBJ1-4; V gene: TRBV28; clone size: few; D gene: -
CDR3 protein: CASSDPLCVAGAHYNEQFF; CDR3 DNA: TGTGCCAGCAGTGACCCTCTTTGTGTAGCGGGGGCCCATTACAATGAGCAGTTCTTC; J gene: TRBJ2-1; V gene: TRBV6-4; clone size: -; D gene: TRBD2
CDR3 protein: CASSLGLADLNEQFF; CDR3 DNA: TGTGCCAGCAGCCTGGGACTAGCGGATCTAAATGAGCAGTTCTTC; J gene: TRBJ2-1; V gene: TRBV3-1/TRBV3-2; clone size: -; D gene: TRBD2